The 22 T cell receptor beta chains presented below share a single source sample, sequenced in a study. TCRdb re-called the RT-PCR reads with MiXCR, one entry per CDR3 protein. The sample lists almost 700,000 distinct CDR3 sequences, 14% occurring once. The specimen sequenced was memory CD4+ T cells from blood. The receptors derive from a female donor in good health, serving as a healthy control.

This clonotype was seen ten or more times. CDR3 nucleotide sequence: TGTGCCATCAGCAGACAGGGTACTAACTATGGCTACACCTTC. It yields the protein CAISRQGTNYGYTF. The gene calls are TRBV10-3 and TRBJ1-2; 7 positions match TRBD1. V gave up 6 bases and J gave up 0 bases; unmatched junction bases: 4. CDR3 length: 14 amino acids. CDR1 and CDR2 from the germline V gene are ENHRY and SYGVKD.

This clonotype was found many times. The J gene is TRBJ1-6, the V gene TRBV6-5, with 8 bases matching TRBD1. Germline V lookup: CDR1 MNHEY, CDR2 SVGAGI. This CDR3 spans 15 amino acids. With 2 bases clipped from V and 9 bases from J, the junction kept 6 bases outside the gene matches. CDR3 in amino acids: CASSYGGQGGSPLHF. The CDR3 region has the DNA TGTGCCAGCAGTTACGGTGGACAGGGTGGTTCACCCCTCCACTTT.

For the CDR3, the DNA is TGTGCCAGCTCACCACAAATGCAGGACTACGAGCAGTACTTC. It yields the protein CASSPQMQDYEQYF. The chain combines TRBV18 with TRBJ2-7, with D unresolved. V lost 1 base and J 3 bases, leaving 10 bases between the germline ends. Germline lookup yields CDR1 KGHSH and CDR2 LQKENI. The CDR3 totals 14 residues. Drawing the rest from reference TRBV18 and TRBJ2-7, the complete variable domain is NAGVMQNPRHLVRRRGQEARLRCSPMKGHSHVYWYRQLPEEGLKFMVYLQKENIIDESGMPKERFSAEFPKEGPSILRIQQVVRGDSAAYFCASSPQMQDYEQYFGPGTRLTVT.

The chain links TRBV20-1 to TRBJ2-5, with a tentative D call TRBD2 (5 bases). CDR1 is DFQATT and CDR2 is SNEGSKA in the germline V gene (reference sequence). V was pared by 3 bases and J by 4 bases, with 9 bases between. The CDR3 has 12 residues. This CDR3 reads CSASGIGETQYF. DNA of the CDR3: TGCAGTGCTAGCGGGATAGGAGAGACCCAGTACTTC.

A few counts support this clonotype. The chain carries TRBV6-1 and TRBJ1-2; 8 bases map to TRBD1. V lost 4 bases and J lost 4; bases outside the gene matches: 8. The CDR3 spans 15 residues. Germline CDR1 is MNHNS and CDR2 is SASEGT. CDR3 sequence reads: CASSVNRQGSYGYTF. The CDR3 coding sequence is TGTGCCAGCAGTGTAAATCGACAGGGGAGCTATGGCTACACCTTC.

V usage is TRBV30 and J usage is TRBJ1-6, with 7 bases lining up with TRBD1. The CDR3 runs to 15 residues. Per the germline V gene, CDR1 is GTSNPN and CDR2 is SVGIG (reference sequence). Trimming removed 2 bases from V and 11 bases from J; junction bases left unmatched: 12. The CDR3 loop is CAWSIGGGGSAPLHF. Here the CDR3 DNA reads TGTGCCTGGAGTATAGGGGGCGGGGGAAGTGCACCCCTCCACTTT.

This clonotype has a handful of counts. V gene TRBV7-8 combines with J gene TRBJ2-1, with TRBD2 matching over 10 bases. V trimming: 5 bases; J trimming: 7 bases; junction bases outside the gene matches: 5. Germline V CDR1 and CDR2: SGHVS, FQNEAQ. The CDR3 spans 14 residues. The CDR3, as DNA: TGTGCCAGCAGCCTCAGTAGCGGGAGGAATGAGCAGTTCTTC. Protein sequence: CASSLSSGRNEQFF. The full variable domain, rest sourced from reference TRBV7-8 and TRBJ2-1, is GAGVSQSPRYKVAKRGQDVALRCDPISGHVSLFWYQQALGQGPEFLTYFQNEAQLDKSGLPSDRFFAERPEGSVSTLKIQRTQQEDSAVYLCASSLSSGRNEQFFGPGTRLTVL.

The chain links TRBV7-2 to TRBJ2-1; 12 bases align to TRBD2. CDR3 length equals 16 residues. After removal of 5 bases from V and 5 bases from J, the junction contained 7 bases not matched to a gene. Germline V gene sequence: CDR1 SGHTA, CDR2 FQGNSA. CDR3 in DNA: TGTGCCAGCAGCCTGAGCAGACTAGCGGGAGACAATGAGCAGTTCTTC. Translating it yields CASSLSRLAGDNEQFF.

About this clonotype: This clone may be a read error of a much larger clone one base away. The chain employs TRBV12-3 or TRBV12-4 and TRBJ2-1; D is uncertain. V was shortened by 7 bases and J by 3 bases, with 16 bases between the two germline ends. The CDR3 loop spans 15 amino acids. The CDR3 spells CASTLTWRYYNEQFF. CDR3 nucleotide sequence: TGTGCCAGCACCCTAACTTGGCGGTACTACAATGAGCAGTTCTTC.

This clonotype was recorded a few times. This chain uses TRBV12-3 or TRBV12-4 with TRBJ2-5; TRBD2 matches 10 bases. V shed 6 bases and J 4 bases; nucleotides not matched to a gene: 5. The CDR3 contains 14 residues. The CDR3: CASRSLAGGETQYF. Written as DNA, the CDR3 is TGTGCCAGCAGGAGTTTAGCGGGAGGAGAGACCCAGTACTTC.

At least ten counts were recorded for this clonotype. CDR3 sequence: CASKDGRWNQPQHF. The CDR3 nucleotides are TGTGCCAGCAAGGACGGCAGGTGGAATCAGCCCCAGCATTTT. The chain has TRBV5-8 and TRBJ1-5; D is undetermined. The V end was cut by 6 bases, the J end by 4 bases, with 14 bases between. CDR3 length: 14 amino acids. Germline-derived CDR1 and CDR2 are SGHTS and YDEGEE.

This clonotype has more than one count but fewer than ten. The J gene is TRBJ2-2, the V gene TRBV28; D is perhaps TRBD2 (5 bases). Germline assignment: CDR1 MDHEN and CDR2 SYDVKM. V was trimmed by 6 bases and J by 0 bases, leaving 11 bases between them. The CDR3 loop spans 15 amino acids. The CDR3 DNA follows: TGTGCCAGCAGATTCCCGGGAACGAACACCGGGGAGCTGTTTTTT. Amino acids: CASRFPGTNTGELFF.

This clonotype was seen at least ten times. The rearrangement links TRBV7-2 to TRBJ1-6, with D tentatively TRBD1 (5 bases). This CDR3 comprises 14 residues. Germline V gene lookup returns CDR1 SGHTA and CDR2 FQGNSA. V was pared by 5 bases and J by 8 bases, with 13 bases between. CDR3 sequence reads: CASSIQALDSPLHF. CDR3 nucleotide sequence: TGTGCCAGCAGCATACAGGCTCTCGATTCACCCCTCCACTTT. The full variable domain, its missing parts supplied by reference TRBV7-2 and TRBJ1-6, is GAGVSQSPSNKVTEKGKDVELRCDPISGHTALYWYRQSLGQGLEFLIYFQGNSAPDKSGLPSDRFSAERTGGSVSTLTIQRTQQEDSAVYLCASSIQALDSPLHFGNGTRLTVT.

This clonotype was seen a handful of times. This chain links TRBV7-2 with TRBJ2-7; 14 positions match TRBD2. V was pared by 5 bases and J by 5 bases, with 14 bases of the junction left unmatched. Germline V gives CDR1 SGHTA, CDR2 FQGNSA. The CDR3 loop spans 18 amino acids. CDR3 residues: CASSPGLGLAGAGHEQYF. CDR3 coding DNA: TGTGCCAGCAGCCCCGGCCTGGGACTAGCGGGAGCCGGCCACGAGCAGTACTTC.

A note on this clonotype: At one end the junction does not follow the germline gene, possibly because of a read error. V is TRBV5-1 and J is TRBJ2-3; 7 nucleotides line up with TRBD2. Germline V gene sequence: CDR1 SGHRS, CDR2 YFSETQ. The CDR3 covers 16 residues. CDR3 coding DNA: TGCCCCAGCAGCTTGGGTTTGGGGGAGGGCGCAGATACGCAGTATTTT. Protein sequence: CPSSLGLGEGADTQYF.

The V call is TRBV28, the J call TRBJ2-3, with D maybe TRBD1 (6 bases). From germline, CDR1 is MDHEN and CDR2 SYDVKM. Trimming removed 4 bases from V and 3 bases from J, with 14 bases in between. The CDR3 has 15 residues. The DNA for the CDR3 is TGTGCCAGCAGTTGGGGGCAGAAACAGACAGATACGCAGTATTTT. As protein: CASSWGQKQTDTQYF.

This clonotype was recorded a few times. The chain is built from TRBV11-2 and TRBJ2-3, with no clear D. The CDR3 sequence is 15 residues long. The germline V and J ends were trimmed by 4 bases and 4 bases, with 15 bases remaining between them. Germline V lookup: CDR1 SGHAT, CDR2 FQNNGV. CDR3 nucleotide sequence: TGTGCCAGCAGCTCCCGCTGGTCGGCTGCAGATACGCAGTATTTT. Its translation is CASSSRWSAADTQYF.

This clonotype came up a few times. The V gene is TRBV20-1, the J gene TRBJ2-3; TRBD2 matches 7 bases. CDR1 is DFQATT and CDR2 is SNEGSKA in the germline V gene (reference sequence). The length of the CDR3 is 13 residues. The junction had 9 bases not matched to a gene; V was cut back by 7 bases and J by 5 bases. The CDR3, as DNA: TGCAGTGAACGGGGCGGGAGATTAGATACGCAGTATTTT. It codes for CSERGGRLDTQYF.

This chain joins TRBV5-1 and TRBJ2-3; 11 bases agree with TRBD2. The CDR3 covers 17 residues. The germline gives CDR1 SGHRS, CDR2 YFSETQ. The ends lost 4 bases at V and 2 bases at J; junction bases unmatched: 9. The CDR3 nucleotides read TGCGCCAGCAGCCTGGCCGGGACTAGCGGTCCCACAGATACGCAGTATTTT. Residues: CASSLAGTSGPTDTQYF.

The chain has TRBV20-1 and TRBJ1-1; TRBD1 aligns across 8 bases. The J segment lost 1 base and the V segment lost 0 bases, leaving 13 bases of the junction unmatched. Germline CDR1 DFQATT, CDR2 SNEGSKA (reference sequence). This CDR3 comprises 18 residues. CDR3 DNA: TGCAGTGCTAGAGATTTACGGGGACAGGTATTTACGAACACTGAAGCTTTCTTT. Its translation: CSARDLRGQVFTNTEAFF.

This clonotype was counted only a few times. The J gene is TRBJ2-7, the V gene TRBV27, with D perhaps given as TRBD1 or TRBD2 (5 bases each). Germline V CDR1 and CDR2: MNHEY, SMNVEV (reference sequence). This CDR3 contains 16 residues. V lost 0 bases and J lost 0, with 12 bases in between. CDR3 coding DNA: TGTGCCAGCAGTTTATCCGGGACGGTAATCTCCTACGAGCAGTACTTC. It encodes CASSLSGTVISYEQYF.

This clonotype was counted many times. The CDR3: CASSLNSGGDEQFF. Here the CDR3 DNA reads TGCGCCAGCAGCTTGAATTCAGGGGGTGATGAGCAGTTCTTC. The rearrangement uses TRBV5-1 and TRBJ2-1; TRBD1 aligns across 7 bases. This CDR3 region has 14 residues. V lost 1 base to trimming and J lost 8 bases; unmatched junction nucleotides: 6. CDR1 and CDR2 from the germline V gene are SGHRS and YFSETQ. Together with reference TRBV5-1 and TRBJ2-1, the CDR3 gives the full variable domain: KAGVTQTPRYLIKTRGQQVTLSCSPISGHRSVSWYQQTPGQGLQFLFEYFSETQRNKGNFPGRFSGRQFSNSRSEMNVSTLELGDSALYLCASSLNSGGDEQFFGPGTRLTVL.